The rows below give T cell receptor beta chains drawn from one sample of a study of PD-1 blockade in classical Hodgkin lymphoma. The method was immunoSEQ multiplex PCR; TCRdb's version includes in-frame clones alone and lacks a portion of them. The sample includes around 150,000 clones, about 81% of them seen just once. Sequencing was performed on peripheral blood mononuclear cells (PBMCs), taken before the second cycle of nivolumab. The receptors stem from a human donor with classical Hodgkin lymphoma. The CDR3 runs from the conserved cysteine through the conserved F or W. A D gene is named only where the DNA matches it firmly. Size tells how often a clone was seen (once, few, many) or the class of an expanded clone, and some rows leave it out.

d_gene,abundance,v_gene,j_gene,CDR3nt,CDR3aa
NA,NA,TRBV7-6,TRBJ1-3,TGTGCCAGCAGCGCCGACAGCTCTGGAAACACCATATATTTT,CASSADSSGNTIYF
TRBD2,NA,TRBV5-4,TRBJ2-7,TGTGCCAGCAGCTCGGGGGCGACTAGCGGGGGTGGGGAGCAGTACTTC,CASSSGATSGGGEQYF
NA,NA,TRBV12-5,TRBJ1-3,TGTGCTAGTGGTTTGGTACTTGGGACTGCCAGCTCTGGAAACACCATATATTTT,CASGLVLGTASSGNTIYF
NA,NA,TRBV29-1,TRBJ1-2,TGCAGCGTTGGAACAGGGCCCCTCTATGGCTACACCTTC,CSVGTGPLYGYTF
NA,few,TRBV4-3,TRBJ2-1,TGCGCCAGCAGCCAAGTGCGGGGAGACAATGAGCAGTTCTTC,CASSQVRGDNEQFF
NA,NA,TRBV7-8,TRBJ2-7,TGTGCCAGCGCTGAGAGGGCGGCTTACTCCTACGAGCAGTACTTC,CASAERAAYSYEQYF
NA,NA,TRBV7-3,TRBJ1-1,TGTGCCAGCAGCCTAGGTACTGAAGCTTTCTTT,CASSLGTEAFF
TRBD2,NA,TRBV18,TRBJ2-5,TGTGCCAGCTCACCCCCTAGCGGACAAGAGACCCAGTACTTC,CASSPPSGQETQYF
NA,NA,TRBV6-5,TRBJ2-7,TGTGCCAGCAGTGGGTTAGCGGAATCCTACGAGCAGTACTTC,CASSGLAESYEQYF
NA,few,TRBV19,TRBJ1-2,TGTGCCAGTAGTATCGCATCTCACTATGGCTACACCTTC,CASSIASHYGYTF
TRBD1,NA,TRBV5-8,TRBJ2-5,TGTGCCAGCAGCTTGGGGAACACAGGGGGGGAGACCCAGTACTTC,CASSLGNTGGETQYF
NA,NA,TRBV5-4,TRBJ2-5,TGTGCCAGCAGCTCGGGCGGGACCCACCTCCAAGAGACCCAGTACTTC,CASSSGGTHLQETQYF
NA,NA,TRBV7-2,TRBJ2-7,TGTGCCAGCAGCTTACCGGACTCCTACGAGCAGTACTTC,CASSLPDSYEQYF
NA,NA,TRBV13,TRBJ2-1,TGTGCCAGCAGCTTAGGGTGGGGGCCGGGCAATGAGCAGTTCTTC,CASSLGWGPGNEQFF
NA,few,TRBV19,TRBJ2-2,TGTGCCAGTATAGCTGGCCTAAACACCGGGGAGCTGTTTTTT,CASIAGLNTGELFF
TRBD1,NA,TRBV11-2,TRBJ2-1,TGTGCCAGCAGAACCACAGGGGCCGAGCAGTTCTTC,CASRTTGAEQFF
NA,NA,TRBV4-1,TRBJ2-2,TGCGCCAGCAGGAACGTGGGTAGGACCGGGGAGCTGTTTTTT,CASRNVGRTGELFF
NA,NA,TRBV30,TRBJ1-3,TGTGCCTGGAGTGTACAGAGCACGGGCCCCGTAAACACCATATATTTT,CAWSVQSTGPVNTIYF
NA,NA,TRBV11-1,TRBJ2-7,TGTGCCAGCAGCTTAGGGTATCGGGGCGCACCCTACGAGCAGTACTTC,CASSLGYRGAPYEQYF
TRBD1,many,TRBV18,TRBJ1-1,TGTGCCAGCTCACCGCAGGGGGGAGGCACTGAAGCTTTCTTT,CASSPQGGGTEAFF
TRBD1,few,TRBV29-1,TRBJ1-2,TGCAGCGTTGGGGGACAGCTTAACTATGGCTACACCTTC,CSVGGQLNYGYTF
NA,NA,TRBV2,TRBJ1-4,TGTGCCAGCACCGGCCGTCAGAGTGGTGAAAAACTGTTTTTT,CASTGRQSGEKLFF
NA,NA,TRBV4-3,TRBJ2-7,TGCGCCAGCAGCCAAGAAGGGGGGGATGGGGACGGCTACGAGCAGTACTTC,CASSQEGGDGDGYEQYF
NA,NA,TRBV18,TRBJ1-2,TGTGCCAGCTCACCGCGAACGGGACAAGACTATGGCTACACCTTC,CASSPRTGQDYGYTF
NA,NA,TRBV5-6,TRBJ1-1,TGTGCCAGCAGATTACTTTACACTGAAGCTTTCTTT,CASRLLYTEAFF
TRBD2,NA,TRBV29-1,TRBJ2-3,TGCAGCGCCAGACTAGTTTTCCCACTAGCGGGAGATCCAGATACGCAGTATTTT,CSARLVFPLAGDPDTQYF
TRBD1,few,TRBV2,TRBJ1-2,TGTGCCAGCAGTGAAGAGGGACAGGTATATGGCTACACCTTC,CASSEEGQVYGYTF
TRBD1,once,TRBV19,TRBJ1-5,TGTGCCAGTAGTACCCGACAGGGCCGATCTAATCAGCCCCAGCATTTT,CASSTRQGRSNQPQHF
NA,NA,TRBV4-1,TRBJ1-2,TGCGCCAGCAGCCAAGATCGGTCGAGGGGCTATGGCTACACCTTC,CASSQDRSRGYGYTF
NA,NA,TRBV5-1,TRBJ2-1,TGCGCCAGCAGGCCCCGAGACCCCAATGAGCAGTTCTTC,CASRPRDPNEQFF
TRBD1,NA,TRBV18,TRBJ2-2,TGTGCCAGCTCACCATTGAGTATAGTCGGGACAGGGAACACCGGGGAGCTGTTTTTT,CASSPLSIVGTGNTGELFF
TRBD1,NA,TRBV28,TRBJ2-2,TGTGCCAGCATTGCAGGGGGCCGAACCGGGGAGCTGTTTTTT,CASIAGGRTGELFF
NA,NA,TRBV7-9,TRBJ1-2,TGTGCCAGCAGCTTAAGCGGGGCCAACTATGGCTACACCTTC,CASSLSGANYGYTF
NA,few,TRBV27,TRBJ1-1,TGTGCCAGCAGTTTTGAAGGGAGGAGCACTGAAGCTTTCTTT,CASSFEGRSTEAFF
NA,NA,TRBV7-6,TRBJ2-1,TGTGCCAGCAGCTTAGCGCGCAGGGTGGCCTACAATGAGCAGTTCTTC,CASSLARRVAYNEQFF
TRBD1,NA,TRBV7-6,TRBJ2-7,TGTGCCAGCAGCCCCAGCCAGGGGGTTTACGAGCAGTACTTC,CASSPSQGVYEQYF
NA,NA,TRBV11-3,TRBJ2-3,TGTGCCAGCAGCTCCGCCACAGATACGCAGTATTTT,CASSSATDTQYF
NA,once,TRBV28,TRBJ2-7,TGTGCCAGCAGTCCGCACGGGTCACTCTCGCTCAGGGAGTACTTC,CASSPHGSLSLREYF
TRBD2,NA,TRBV5-4,TRBJ2-3,TGTGCCAGCAGCCCAGGGACTAAGGTTAGCACAGATACGCAGTATTTT,CASSPGTKVSTDTQYF
NA,few,TRBV27,TRBJ1-2,TGTGCCAGCAGTCGGACAGTCAACTATGGCTACACCTTC,CASSRTVNYGYTF
NA,NA,TRBV5-3,TRBJ2-7,TGTGCCAGAAGCTTGGGACAGAGCTCCTACGAGCAGTACTTC,CARSLGQSSYEQYF
TRBD1,many,TRBV6-6,TRBJ1-1,TGTGCCAGCAGAGACAGGGGAGGTGAAGCTTTCTTT,CASRDRGGEAFF
NA,NA,TRBV7-6,TRBJ2-6,TGTGCCAGCGGTCCGGGACGGAGCTCTGGGGCCAACGTCCTGACTTTC,CASGPGRSSGANVLTF
NA,few,TRBV6-5,TRBJ2-7,TGTGCCAGCAGTTACCTTCCGGGGGCCCAATACGAGCAGTACTTC,CASSYLPGAQYEQYF
NA,once,TRBV6-5,TRBJ2-5,TGTGCCAGCAGTTACAGTTGGCAAGGTGGGGATGAGACCCAGTACTTC,CASSYSWQGGDETQYF
NA,NA,TRBV28,TRBJ2-7,TGTGCCAGCAGTTACTCAGGGTTGGAGTACTTC,CASSYSGLEYF
TRBD1,NA,TRBV7-2,TRBJ2-7,TGTGCCAGCAGCTTAGCAACCGCGAGGGGACGACAGGGAGTTTACGAGCAGTACTTC,CASSLATARGRQGVYEQYF
TRBD1,NA,TRBV6-7,TRBJ1-1,TGTGCCTCTCCCTGGACAGGTCACACTGAAGCTTTCTTT,CASPWTGHTEAFF
NA,NA,TRBV6-5,TRBJ1-5,TGTGCCAGCAGTCGGACTACCCCTTCGATCCAGCCCCAGCATTTT,CASSRTTPSIQPQHF
NA,NA,TRBV7-9,TRBJ2-7,TGTGCCAGCAGCTCGTACAGGGATTCCTACGAGCAGTACTTC,CASSSYRDSYEQYF
NA,NA,TRBV6-1,TRBJ1-2,TGTGCCAGCAGTGATGAACCGATGGGTGGCTACACCTTC,CASSDEPMGGYTF
NA,NA,TRBV5-1,TRBJ2-1,TGCGCCAGCAGCTTAGGGTGGGCCAGCAATGAGCAGTTCTTC,CASSLGWASNEQFF
NA,NA,TRBV30,TRBJ2-7,TGTGCCTGGAGTAGGCAGGGTCTTAATAACGAGCAGTACTTC,CAWSRQGLNNEQYF
TRBD1,NA,TRBV29-1,TRBJ1-6,TGCAGCGCAAAGGACAGGCCTAATTCACCCCTCCACTTT,CSAKDRPNSPLHF
NA,NA,TRBV19,TRBJ1-4,TGTGCCAGTAGGATTGGGGGGGCTGGTGAAAAACTGTTTTTT,CASRIGGAGEKLFF